Listed here is a single T cell receptor (beta chain). The record originates from a study of B cell selection in AIRE deficiency. The sorted conventional CD4 T cells were gated as CD4+CD127+. Libraries were prepared by immunoSEQ multiplex PCR; TCRdb keeps only in-frame clonotypes and omits some of them. The sample consists of 750 to 950 clones, 82% of them appearing once. CDR3 length equals 17 residues. The germline gives CDR1 LNHDA, CDR2 SQIVND (reference sequence). The junction had 10 bases not matched to a gene; V was cut back by 5 bases and J by 2 bases. This receptor was obtained from a human donor with AIRE deficiency. The rearrangement links TRBV19 to TRBJ1-2; TRBD1 matches 11 bases. Material for sequencing was conventional CD4+ T cells sorted from PBMCs. CDR3 DNA sequence: TGTGCCAGTAGTTCTCACTCCGGGACAGGGGGGAACTATGGCTACACCTTC. Residues: CASSSHSGTGGNYGYTF.